The clone carrying this TCR beta chain was observed at least ten times. The antigen remains unidentified. One end of the junction does not line up with germline, which may come from a read error. Template switching introduced a universal primer site, and the cDNA bore unique molecular identifiers. TCRdb used MiXCR to reprocess the 5' RACE reads, holding one entry per CDR3 protein. The sample has approximately 150,000 distinct CDR3 sequences; roughly 3.5% are singletons. This entry comes from a study of identical twins. Study-wide results and limits: Models underestimated TCR alpha sharing (out-of-frame) in monozygotic twins.

The CDR3 is 13 residues long. In germline, CDR1 is MNHNS, CDR2 SASEGT. There were only healthy Caucasians among the donors. The TCR originated in a man in his late teens or twenties in good health. Specimen: memory T cells sorted from blood. The genes are TRBV6-1 and TRBJ2-1; 9 nucleotides line up with TRBD2. The CDR3 protein is CASSRGLAIEEFF. The CDR3 DNA is TGTGCCAGCAGCCGCGGACTAGCGATTGAGGAGTTCTTC.